The clone carrying this TCR beta chain turned up a few times. Its cognate antigen is unknown. These data are taken from a study of shared clonotypes between healthy human individuals. Into CD45RA+ naive and CD45RA-negative memory subsets, the CD4+ cells were split. CDR3 size: 15 residues. Germline values: CDR1 MRHNA, CDR2 SNTAGT. Trimming stripped 2 bases from V and 2 bases from J, with 10 bases between. Study results and caveats: Generation probabilities of non-shared clonotypes were lower (relative to those shared by all four donors).

TCRdb's copy holds only in-frame clones and misses some; the assay was immunoSEQ multiplex PCR. Among some 980,000 clones listed, roughly 72% were seen once. The receptor comes from a young man in good health. The sequencing input was memory CD4+ T cells sorted from blood. The subset: CD45RA-negative fraction. V usage is TRBV6-4 and J usage is TRBJ2-1, with D possibly matching TRBD1 (6 bases). As DNA, the CDR3 is TGTGCCAGCAGTGACCAAGAGGGGGCCTACAATGAGCAGTTCTTC. Residues: CASSDQEGAYNEQFF.